This TCR beta chain appears in the sequencing data of a study of T-cell reconstitution after alpha-beta-depleted transplantation in children. Broader study findings: Several hundred graft clones that had expanded were reportedly the source of alpha-beta T cells about two months after transplant. Surviving thymic progenitors and recipient T cells were the source of high TCRbeta diversity at day 60 in some patients. Once a year had passed after transplant, T-cell counts and diversity came mostly from newly produced T cells.

V lost 4 bases, J lost 7 bases, and 19 bases lay in between. The CDR3 sequence is 15 residues long. Germline V gene lookup returns CDR1 MNHEY and CDR2 SMNVEV (reference sequence). Preparation of the TCRbeta library was carried out with unique molecular identifiers. TCRdb used MiXCR to reprocess the PCR reads, holding one entry per CDR3 protein. The table records under 300,000 distinct CDR3 sequences, 11% of them present only once. This clonotype has ten or more counts. Its antigen is unidentified. The starting material was peripheral blood, obtained 180 days after TCRalphabeta/CD19-depleted stem cell transplant. The receptor was derived from a male patient aged 2 to 9 who had a stem cell transplant for chronic granulomatous disease, so the T cells may come from the graft donor. V and J are TRBV27 and TRBJ2-5, with D maybe TRBD2 (5 bases). The CDR3 DNA sequence: TGTGCCAGCAGTTCCGGACTGGGCTCCTACACGACCCAGTACTTC. The encoded protein is CASSSGLGSYTTQYF.